This T cell receptor beta chain was documented in a study of brain T cells in children with intractable seizures. The time point: blood from clinic visit 5 months post-surgery; TSC patient then seizure free. J lost 4 bases, V lost 4 bases, and 7 bases had no gene match. Germline V lookup: CDR1 GTSNPN, CDR2 SVGIG (reference sequence). The CDR3 extends over 14 amino acids. Assay used: immunoSEQ multiplex PCR; TCRdb lists only in-frame clones, some missing. The table has around 340,000 clones, approximately 93% seen once. This receptor was obtained from a boy under two years old with tuberous sclerosis and intractable seizures. Specimen: peripheral blood, collected 4 to 5 months after surgery. The chain recombines TRBV30 with TRBJ2-5; 9 positions agree with TRBD1. The CDR3 loop reads CAWTQGARGETQYF. CDR3 nucleotides: TGTGCCTGGACACAGGGGGCAAGGGGAGAGACCCAGTACTTC.